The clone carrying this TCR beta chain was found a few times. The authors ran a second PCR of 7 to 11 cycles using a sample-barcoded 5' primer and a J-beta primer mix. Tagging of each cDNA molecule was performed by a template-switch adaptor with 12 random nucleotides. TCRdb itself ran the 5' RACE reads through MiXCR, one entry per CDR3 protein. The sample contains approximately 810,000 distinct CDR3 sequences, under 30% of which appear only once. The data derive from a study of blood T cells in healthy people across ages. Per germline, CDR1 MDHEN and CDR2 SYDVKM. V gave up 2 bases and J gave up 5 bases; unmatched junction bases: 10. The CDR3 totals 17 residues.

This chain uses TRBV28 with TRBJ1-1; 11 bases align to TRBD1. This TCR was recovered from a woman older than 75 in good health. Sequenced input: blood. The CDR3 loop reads CASSLDRTGGSRTEAFF. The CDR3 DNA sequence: TGTGCCAGCAGTTTAGACCGGACAGGGGGCTCCAGGACTGAAGCTTTCTTT.